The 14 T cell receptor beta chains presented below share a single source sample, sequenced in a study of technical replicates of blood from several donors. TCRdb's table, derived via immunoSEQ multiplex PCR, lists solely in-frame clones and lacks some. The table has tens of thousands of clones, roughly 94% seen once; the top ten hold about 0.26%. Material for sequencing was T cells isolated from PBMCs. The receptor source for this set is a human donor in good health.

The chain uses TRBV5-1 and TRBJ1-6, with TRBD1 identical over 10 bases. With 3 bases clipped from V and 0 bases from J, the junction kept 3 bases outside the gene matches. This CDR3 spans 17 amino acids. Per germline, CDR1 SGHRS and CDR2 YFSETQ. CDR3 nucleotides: TGCGCCAGCAGCTCCGGACAGGGGGTCTCCTATAATTCACCCCTCCACTTT. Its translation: CASSSGQGVSYNSPLHF.

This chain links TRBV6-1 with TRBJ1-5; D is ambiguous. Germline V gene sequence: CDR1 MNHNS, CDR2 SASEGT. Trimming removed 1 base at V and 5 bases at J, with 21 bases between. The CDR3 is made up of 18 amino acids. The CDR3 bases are TGTGCCAGCAGTGAAGGGAGGTTCCCGACCGGATTATATCAGCCCCAGCATTTT. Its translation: CASSEGRFPTGLYQPQHF.

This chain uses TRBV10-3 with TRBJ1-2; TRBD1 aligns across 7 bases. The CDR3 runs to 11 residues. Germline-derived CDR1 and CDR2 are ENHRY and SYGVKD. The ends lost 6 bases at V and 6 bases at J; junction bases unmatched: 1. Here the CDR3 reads CAISGTDGYTF. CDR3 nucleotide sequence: TGTGCCATCAGCGGGACAGATGGCTACACCTTC.

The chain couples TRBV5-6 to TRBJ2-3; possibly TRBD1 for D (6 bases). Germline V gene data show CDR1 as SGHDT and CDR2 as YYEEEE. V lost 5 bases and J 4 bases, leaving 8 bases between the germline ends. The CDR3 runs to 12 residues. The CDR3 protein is CASSPGADTQYF. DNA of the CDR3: TGTGCCAGCAGTCCAGGGGCAGATACGCAGTATTTT.

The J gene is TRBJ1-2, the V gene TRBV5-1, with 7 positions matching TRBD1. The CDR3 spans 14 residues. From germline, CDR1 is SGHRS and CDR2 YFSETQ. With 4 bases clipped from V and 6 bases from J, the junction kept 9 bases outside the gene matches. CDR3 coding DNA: TGCGCCAGCAGCCCGGGGAAGGGGGCAAATGGCTACACCTTC. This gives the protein CASSPGKGANGYTF.

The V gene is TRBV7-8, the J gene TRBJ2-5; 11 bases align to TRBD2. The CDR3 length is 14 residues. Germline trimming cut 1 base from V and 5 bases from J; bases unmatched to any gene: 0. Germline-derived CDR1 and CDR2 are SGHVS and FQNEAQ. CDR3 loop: CASSLVAGGETQYF. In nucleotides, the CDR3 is TGTGCCAGCAGCTTAGTAGCGGGAGGGGAGACCCAGTACTTC. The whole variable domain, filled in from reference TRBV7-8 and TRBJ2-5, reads GAGVSQSPRYKVAKRGQDVALRCDPISGHVSLFWYQQALGQGPEFLTYFQNEAQLDKSGLPSDRFFAERPEGSVSTLKIQRTQQEDSAVYLCASSLVAGGETQYFGPGTRLLVL.

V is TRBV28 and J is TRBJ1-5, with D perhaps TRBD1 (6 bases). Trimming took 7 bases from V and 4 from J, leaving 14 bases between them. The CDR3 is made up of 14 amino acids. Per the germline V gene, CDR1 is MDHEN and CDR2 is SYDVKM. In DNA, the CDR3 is TGTGCCAGCACGACCCACGGACAGAATCAGCCCCAGCATTTT. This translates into CASTTHGQNQPQHF.

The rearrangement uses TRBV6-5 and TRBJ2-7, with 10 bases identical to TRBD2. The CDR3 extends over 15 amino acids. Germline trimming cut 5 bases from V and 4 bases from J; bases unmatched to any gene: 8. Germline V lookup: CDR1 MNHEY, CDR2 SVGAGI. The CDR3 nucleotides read TGTGCCAGCAGTCCTAGCGGGGGAAGGAGGTACGAGCAGTACTTC. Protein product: CASSPSGGRRYEQYF.

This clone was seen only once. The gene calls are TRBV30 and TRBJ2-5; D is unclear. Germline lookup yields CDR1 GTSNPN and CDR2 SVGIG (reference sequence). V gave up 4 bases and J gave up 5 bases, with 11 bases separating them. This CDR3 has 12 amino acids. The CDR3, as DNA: TGTGCCTGGACCCTAGACCGGGAGACCCAGTACTTC. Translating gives CAWTLDRETQYF.

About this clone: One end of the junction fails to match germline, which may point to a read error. DNA for the CDR3: TGTGCCACCAGTTCCGGGGGAGAGACCCAGTACTTC. Protein sequence: CATSSGGETQYF. This rearrangement joins TRBV27 to TRBJ2-5; D perhaps matches TRBD2 (6 bases). Germline CDR1 reads MNHEY; CDR2 reads SMNVEV (reference sequence). The CDR3 sequence is 12 residues long.

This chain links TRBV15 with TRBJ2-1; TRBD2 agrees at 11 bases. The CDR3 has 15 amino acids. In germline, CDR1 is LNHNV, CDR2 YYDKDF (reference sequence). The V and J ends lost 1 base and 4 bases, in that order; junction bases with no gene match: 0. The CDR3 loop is CATSRGLAGYNEQFF. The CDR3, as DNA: TGTGCCACCAGCAGAGGACTAGCGGGATACAATGAGCAGTTCTTC.

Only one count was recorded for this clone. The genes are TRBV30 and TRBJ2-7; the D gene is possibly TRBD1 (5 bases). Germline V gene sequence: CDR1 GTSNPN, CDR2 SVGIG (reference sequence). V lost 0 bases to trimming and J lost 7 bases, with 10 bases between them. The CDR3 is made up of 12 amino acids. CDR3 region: CAWSVSRVEQYF. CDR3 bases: TGTGCCTGGAGTGTATCCAGGGTGGAGCAGTACTTC.

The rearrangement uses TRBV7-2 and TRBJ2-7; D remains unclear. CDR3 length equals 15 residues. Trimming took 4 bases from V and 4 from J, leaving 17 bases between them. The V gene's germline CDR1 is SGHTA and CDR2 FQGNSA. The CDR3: CASSSRLLRGYEQYF. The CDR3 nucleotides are TGTGCCAGCAGCTCAAGACTCCTTCGAGGATACGAGCAGTACTTC.

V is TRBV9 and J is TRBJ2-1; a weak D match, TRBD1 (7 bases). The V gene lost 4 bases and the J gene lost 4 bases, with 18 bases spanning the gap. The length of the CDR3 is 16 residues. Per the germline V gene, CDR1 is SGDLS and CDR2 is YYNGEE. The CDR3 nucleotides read TGTGCCAGCAGCCCGATGGAGGGACAGATATACAATGAGCAGTTCTTC. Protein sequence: CASSPMEGQIYNEQFF.